What follows is one T cell receptor (beta chain) and its context. Its antigen is unidentified. Though nominally healthy at sampling, donors likely had unrecorded immune exposures. PCR was performed using 60 Vbeta and 13 Jbeta primers. Generated by immunoSEQ multiplex PCR, the TCRdb table keeps only in-frame clones and is missing some. The repertoire holds around 97,000 clones, roughly 66% seen once, with less than 3.5% in the top ten. Germline V gives CDR1 MNHEY, CDR2 SVGAGI. The CDR3 spans 15 residues. V dropped 2 bases and J dropped 3; count of bases not matched to a gene: 3. This sample is part of a study of cytomegalovirus exposure and HLA in healthy donors. Study-level findings and limits: Owing to their indistinguishability, certain V segments, notably TRBV6-2 and TRBV6-3, were excluded. Presence/absence analyses took donor sequencing depth as roughly uniform. According to a later analysis, donors in an Asian-associated ancestry cluster reportedly had fewer N-insertions than the approximately 620-donor mean.

This clonotype was obtained from a woman in her fifties or sixties in good health and CMV-seronegative. Sequencing input: PBMCs. The genes are TRBV6-5 and TRBJ2-4; 8 positions agree with TRBD2. The CDR3 loop reads CASSYLREGKNIQYF. Written as DNA, the CDR3 is TGTGCCAGCAGTTACCTTCGGGAGGGCAAAAACATTCAGTACTTC.